Below are 32 T cell receptor beta chains sequenced from a single sample in a study of breast tumors, draining lymph nodes, adjacent tissues. Axillary draining lymph nodes of breast cancer patients supplied the node samples. MiXCR, run by TCRdb on the multiplex PCR reads, gives a single entry per CDR3 protein. This sample has over 200,000 distinct CDR3 sequences, with 32% found just once. The sequenced material came from axillary lymph node tissue. The receptors derive from a female donor with breast cancer. Some clones in this sample may be carry-over from other donors' samples.

This clonotype has just one count. The CDR3 loop is CAWDPGDYNEKLFF. CDR3 DNA: TGTGCCTGGGACCCAGGCGATTATAATGAAAAACTGTTTTTT. J is TRBJ1-4 and V is TRBV30; D is undetermined. The CDR3 consists of 14 residues. V was clipped by 5 bases and J by 4 bases, with 14 bases between them. Germline V lookup: CDR1 GTSNPN, CDR2 SVGIG (reference sequence).

The table lists this clonotype with a few counts. Being one base from a much bigger clone, this may be a read error. V and J are TRBV9 and TRBJ2-7; D possibly matches TRBD1 or TRBD2 (5 bases each). CDR3 length equals 14 residues. Germline CDR1 reads SGDLS; CDR2 reads YYNGEE. As DNA, the CDR3 is TGTGCCAGCAGCGTAGGTGGGACCACATACGAGCAGTCCTTC. It translates to CASSVGGTTYEQSF.

This clonotype was counted at least ten times. This clone may be a read error of a much larger clone one base away. The chain uses TRBV5-5 and TRBJ2-7; D gene uncertain. V lost 0 bases to trimming and J lost 6 bases, with 10 bases between them. This CDR3 contains 13 residues. CDR1 SGHKS and CDR2 YYEKEE come from the germline V gene (reference sequence). CDR3 sequence reads: CASSLDFTGEQYF. The CDR3 DNA reads TGTGCCAGCAGCTTGGATTTCACGGGCGAGCAGTACTTC.

The J gene is TRBJ1-1, the V gene TRBV18; tentatively, D is TRBD1 (6 bases). The CDR3 length is 15 residues. Trimming removed 4 bases at V and 4 bases at J, with 16 bases between. Per germline, CDR1 KGHSH and CDR2 LQKENI. The CDR3 DNA follows: TGTGCCAGCTCACTTACAGGGTCTTTGGTCACTGAAGCTTTCTTT. It yields the protein CASSLTGSLVTEAFF.

This clonotype appeared many times. J is TRBJ2-5 and V is TRBV12-5, with a possible D match to TRBD2 (5 bases). CDR1 LGHNT and CDR2 FRNRAP come from the germline V gene. With 1 base removed from V and 0 bases from J, the gap between germline ends came to 15 bases. The CDR3 contains 17 residues. CDR3 nucleotides: TGTGCTAGTGGTTTGGGAGGTGGAGGAAGGAACCAAGAGACCCAGTACTTC. Encoded protein: CASGLGGGGRNQETQYF.

On this clonotype: The junction shows a germline mismatch at one end, possibly a read error. CDR3 sequence (DNA): TGTGCCAACAGCTTGGCGACAGGGGCTGGAAACACCATATATTTT. Translating gives CANSLATGAGNTIYF. This chain connects TRBV7-6 to TRBJ1-3, with TRBD1 identical over 8 bases. This CDR3 is built from 15 residues. CDR1 is SGHVS and CDR2 is FNYEAQ in the germline V gene.

This clonotype was found many times. The chain employs TRBV11-1 and TRBJ1-1; tentative D call: TRBD1 (5 bases). CDR3 size: 16 residues. Germline V gene lookup returns CDR1 SGHAT and CDR2 FQDESV (reference sequence). Trimming shortened V by 4 bases and J by 2 bases, and 17 bases separated the two germline ends. For the CDR3, the DNA is TGTGCCAGCAGCTCCTATCCTGACAGAGTTAACACTGAAGCTTTCTTT. This translates into CASSSYPDRVNTEAFF.

The sample holds many counts of this clonotype. V and J are TRBV20-1 and TRBJ1-6; 12 bases align to TRBD1. The J segment lost 9 bases and the V segment lost 3 bases, leaving 9 bases of the junction unmatched. The CDR3 extends over 16 amino acids. Per the germline V gene, CDR1 is DFQATT and CDR2 is SNEGSKA (reference sequence). CDR3 in amino acids: CSARGAGQGAGSPLHF. In DNA form, the CDR3 reads TGCAGTGCTAGGGGGGCGGGACAGGGGGCAGGTTCACCCCTCCACTTT.

This clonotype was seen ten or more times. This chain links TRBV5-1 with TRBJ2-5; the D gene is possibly TRBD2 (6 bases). Deletions cut 4 bases from V and 1 base from J, with 11 bases between. The CDR3 covers 14 residues. Germline V gene lookup returns CDR1 SGHRS and CDR2 YFSETQ. The CDR3 DNA reads as TGCGCCAGCAGCCCCGGGACTCCCCAAGAGACCCAGTACTTC. Amino acids: CASSPGTPQETQYF. The whole variable domain, remainder taken from reference TRBV5-1 and TRBJ2-5, is KAGVTQTPRYLIKTRGQQVTLSCSPISGHRSVSWYQQTPGQGLQFLFEYFSETQRNKGNFPGRFSGRQFSNSRSEMNVSTLELGDSALYLCASSPGTPQETQYFGPGTRLLVL.

V and J are TRBV29-1 and TRBJ2-2; tentatively, D is TRBD1 or TRBD2 (5 bases each). Trimming took 6 bases from V and 2 from J, leaving 7 bases between them. The CDR3 is made up of 12 amino acids. Germline loops: CDR1 SQVTM, CDR2 ANQGSEA. The CDR3 DNA reads TGCAGCGTAGGGACCAACACCGGGGAGCTGTTTTTT. Protein sequence: CSVGTNTGELFF.

Many counts were recorded for this clonotype. J is TRBJ1-3 and V is TRBV19; TRBD1 is a possible D gene (5 bases). This CDR3 comprises 16 residues. The germline V and J ends were trimmed by 5 bases and 1 base, with 15 bases remaining between them. Germline values: CDR1 LNHDA, CDR2 SQIVND (reference sequence). CDR3 sequence (DNA): TGTGCCAGTAGTCCCCGAGGGGCCCCGTCTGGAAACACCATATATTTT. This sequence encodes CASSPRGAPSGNTIYF. Using reference TRBV19 and TRBJ1-3 for the parts outside the CDR3, the full variable domain is DGGITQSPKYLFRKEGQNVTLSCEQNLNHDAMYWYRQDPGQGLRLIYYSQIVNDFQKGDIAEGYSVSREKKESFPLTVTSAQKNPTAFYLCASSPRGAPSGNTIYFGEGSWLTVV.

The gene calls are TRBV20-1 and TRBJ1-1; no clear D. Between the trimmed V and J ends, which lost 3 bases and 1 base, there was a span of 3 bases. The CDR3 is 11 amino acids. The germline CDR1 and CDR2 sequences are DFQATT and SNEGSKA (reference sequence). CDR3 sequence (DNA): TGCAGTGCTAGCACGAACACTGAAGCTTTCTTT. Amino acid sequence: CSASTNTEAFF.

This clonotype was counted between two and nine times. This chain uses TRBV2 with TRBJ1-1, with D hard to call. Germline V lookup: CDR1 SNHLY, CDR2 FYNNEI. This CDR3 comprises 14 residues. V was clipped by 5 bases and J by 0 bases, with 10 bases between them. The CDR3 here is CASSLQRLNTEAFF. In DNA, the CDR3 is TGTGCCAGCAGTTTACAGCGCTTGAACACTGAAGCTTTCTTT.

Regarding this clonotype: A clone one base away is much larger, so this may be a read error. The gene calls are TRBV30 and TRBJ2-7; possibly TRBD1 for D (7 bases). Germline CDR1 and CDR2: GTSNPN and SVGIG (reference sequence). Between the trimmed V and J ends, which lost 4 bases and 7 bases, there was a span of 14 bases. This CDR3 is built from 12 residues. The CDR3 sequence is CAWTGGRHEQYF. The DNA of the CDR3 is TGTGCCTGGACAGGGGGGCGGCATGAGCAGTACTTC.

This clonotype was counted ten times or more. The rearrangement links TRBV7-3 to TRBJ2-2; D is uncertain. The germline CDR1 and CDR2 sequences are SGHTA and FQGTGA. Trimming cost V 5 bases and J 5 bases, with 6 bases left between them. The CDR3 totals 12 residues. CDR3 residues: CASSAHTGELFF. The CDR3, as DNA: TGTGCCAGCAGCGCCCATACCGGGGAGCTGTTTTTT.

This clonotype occurred a few times. The V and J genes are TRBV11-1 and TRBJ2-6; D is perhaps TRBD1 (6 bases). V shed 7 bases and J shed 0 bases, with 16 bases lying between them. The CDR3 is 17 residues long. Per germline, CDR1 SGHAT and CDR2 FQDESV (reference sequence). In DNA, the CDR3 is TGTGCCAGCACGGGGTACAGGGCCACCTCTGGGGCCAACGTCCTGACTTTC. Translating gives CASTGYRATSGANVLTF.

The sample holds many counts of this clonotype. The V call is TRBV11-3, the J call TRBJ2-3; TRBD1 agrees at 9 bases. V lost 1 base, J lost 4 bases, and 9 bases stayed unmatched. This CDR3 has 17 residues. Germline lookup yields CDR1 SGHNT and CDR2 YENEEA. In DNA, the CDR3 is TGTGCCAGCAGCTTAGGGAAAACAGGGGGCGCATCAGATACGCAGTATTTT. Protein: CASSLGKTGGASDTQYF.

There are many counts of this clonotype. This chain connects TRBV11-3 to TRBJ2-7; TRBD2 might be the D (6 bases). Germline V gives CDR1 SGHNT, CDR2 YENEEA. The V and J ends lost 4 bases and 3 bases respectively, with 16 bases between them. The CDR3 is 15 amino acids. The CDR3 loop reads CASSSRDSSGYEQYF. CDR3 DNA: TGTGCCAGCAGCTCGCGGGACTCCTCGGGCTACGAGCAGTACTTC.

Concerning this clonotype: Since no conserved phenylalanine or tryptophan closes the CDR3, a read error is the likely cause. The chain couples TRBV15 to TRBJ1-1; D unresolved. In germline, CDR1 is LNHNV, CDR2 YYDKDF (reference sequence). V was clipped by 3 bases and J by 0 bases, with 5 bases between them. This CDR3 region has 13 residues. The CDR3 coding sequence is TGTGCCACCAGCAGGGAAATGAACACTGAAGCTTTCTCT. This codes for CATSREMNTEAFS.

With respect to this clonotype: Given a much more abundant clone one base away, this may be a read error. The chain carries TRBV18 and TRBJ2-7; 12 bases agree with TRBD2. The CDR3 is made up of 15 amino acids. The trim removed 2 bases at V and 5 bases at J, leaving 4 bases unmatched. Germline CDR1 is KGHSH and CDR2 is LQKENI. The CDR3 here is CASSPSSGRANEQYF. The CDR3 DNA follows: TGTGCCAGCTCACCATCTAGCGGGAGGGCCAACGAGCAGTACTTC.

Concerning this clonotype: A much larger clone is a single base away; this may be a read error. V usage is TRBV5-4 and J usage is TRBJ2-3; 12 nucleotides match TRBD2. Germline CDR1 and CDR2: SGHNT and YYREEE (reference sequence). J gave up 5 bases and V 2 bases, and 3 bases lay outside the gene matches. The CDR3 has 15 amino acids. The CDR3 protein is CASSFWTSGIDTQYF. CDR3 bases: TGTGCCAGCAGCTTCTGGACTAGCGGGATAGATACGCAGTATTTT.

This clonotype was seen more than once but under ten times. A much larger clone differs from this one at a single base, so this may be a read error. The V call is TRBV20-1, the J call TRBJ2-1, with 9 bases aligning to TRBD2. The CDR3 runs to 14 residues. Germline CDR1 is DFQATT and CDR2 is SNEGSKA (reference sequence). CDR3 bases: TGCAGTGCGCGGAGACTAGCGGACTACACTGAGCAGTTCTTC. It is translated as CSARRLADYTEQFF.

This clonotype was recorded at least ten times. The chain uses TRBV5-6 and TRBJ1-2, with 9 bases fitting TRBD1. Unmatched junction bases numbered 9, after V lost 4 bases and J lost 8 bases. Germline V CDR1 and CDR2: SGHDT, YYEEEE. This CDR3 spans 14 amino acids. CDR3 in amino acids: CASSPGTGSVGYTF. CDR3 in DNA: TGTGCCAGCAGCCCAGGGACAGGGAGTGTCGGCTACACCTTC.

There are many counts of this clonotype. V and J are TRBV20-1 and TRBJ2-7, with 11 bases matching TRBD2. Germline loops: CDR1 DFQATT, CDR2 SNEGSKA (reference sequence). Unmatched junction bases numbered 7, after V lost 0 bases and J lost 3 bases. This CDR3 region has 16 residues. The CDR3 DNA reads TGCAGTGCTAGAGATCCCGCTAGCGGGAGGCACTACGAGCAGTACTTC. Its translation is CSARDPASGRHYEQYF.

This clonotype was recorded many times. The genes are TRBV11-2 and TRBJ2-3; D remains unclear. V lost 7 bases and J 1 base, leaving 12 bases between the germline ends. CDR3 length: 14 residues. Germline V CDR1 and CDR2: SGHAT, FQNNGV. This CDR3 is CASTVSLGTDTQYF. The CDR3 region has the DNA TGTGCCAGCACCGTCTCGCTCGGCACAGATACGCAGTATTTT.

Many counts were recorded for this clonotype. The chain carries TRBV7-9 and TRBJ1-2; 7 bases align to TRBD1. The CDR3 extends over 13 amino acids. Trimming at V came to 3 bases and at J to 8 bases, leaving 6 bases not matched to a gene. Germline V gives CDR1 SEHNR, CDR2 FQNEAQ (reference sequence). The CDR3 loop is CASSFTGVGGYTF. CDR3 bases: TGTGCCAGCAGCTTTACAGGGGTCGGCGGCTACACCTTC.

CDR3 protein: CASSLKGTPGRGTYNSPLHF. Here the CDR3 DNA reads TGTGCCAGCAGCTTGAAAGGTACACCGGGGAGGGGAACCTATAATTCACCCCTCCACTTT. The chain recombines TRBV7-2 with TRBJ1-6; possibly TRBD1 for D (5 bases). This CDR3 is 20 amino acids long. The ends were cut back, 3 bases at V and 2 bases at J, with 23 bases in the middle. The germline V gene encodes CDR1 SGHTA and CDR2 FQGNSA.

CDR3 loop: CSALEAQEGLASPLHF. For the CDR3, the DNA is TGCAGTGCCCTCGAGGCCCAGGAGGGCTTGGCTTCACCCCTCCACTTT. The J gene is TRBJ1-6, the V gene TRBV20-1; no clear D. V gave up 6 bases and J gave up 9 bases, with 24 bases separating them. The germline V gene encodes CDR1 DFQATT and CDR2 SNEGSKA (reference sequence). CDR3 length: 16 residues.

The chain carries TRBV29-1 and TRBJ1-2; no definite D call. Germline V gives CDR1 SQVTM, CDR2 ANQGSEA. Trimming cost V 8 bases and J 8 bases, with 18 bases left between them. There are 12 residues in the CDR3. CDR3 region: CSSLRSWGGYTF. CDR3 nucleotides: TGCAGCAGTCTTAGGTCCTGGGGAGGCTACACCTTC.

This clonotype was detected many times. V and J are TRBV20-1 and TRBJ2-3, with a weak D call TRBD1 (5 bases). Looked up from germline, CDR1 is DFQATT and CDR2 is SNEGSKA (reference sequence). This CDR3 is 16 amino acids long. Trimming removed 3 bases from V and 2 bases from J, with 18 bases in between. The CDR3 bases are TGCAGTGCTAGTGGGCAGGGCAGACTTCCCACAGATACGCAGTATTTT. Its translation: CSASGQGRLPTDTQYF.

The table lists this clonotype with many counts. The rearrangement links TRBV9 to TRBJ2-1; TRBD2 matches 8 bases. The CDR3 loop spans 13 amino acids. Germline CDR1 SGDLS, CDR2 YYNGEE. V lost 0 bases and J lost 15; bases outside the gene matches: 8. The CDR3 nucleotides read TGTGCCAGCAGCGTAGAACTAGCGGCACCTCTGTTCTTC. As protein: CASSVELAAPLFF.

This clonotype was seen at least ten times. V gene TRBV13 combines with J gene TRBJ2-2, with a possible D match to TRBD2 (6 bases). The CDR3 runs 14 residues. V lost 10 bases, J lost 2 bases, and 14 bases lay in between. Germline assignment: CDR1 PRHDT and CDR2 FYEKMQ (reference sequence). For the CDR3, the DNA is TGTGCCATCAAGCGGAGGGCCAACACCGGGGAGCTGTTTTTT. Amino acids: CAIKRRANTGELFF.